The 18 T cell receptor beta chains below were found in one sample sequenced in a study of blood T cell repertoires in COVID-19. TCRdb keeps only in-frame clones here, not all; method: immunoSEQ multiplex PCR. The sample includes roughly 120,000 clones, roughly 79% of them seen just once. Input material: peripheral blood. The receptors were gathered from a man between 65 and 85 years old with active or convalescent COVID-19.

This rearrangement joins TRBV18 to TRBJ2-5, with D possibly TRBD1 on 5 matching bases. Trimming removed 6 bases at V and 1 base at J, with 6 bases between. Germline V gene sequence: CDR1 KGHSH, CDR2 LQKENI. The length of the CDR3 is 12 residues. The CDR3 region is CASSGPQETQYF. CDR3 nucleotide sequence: TGTGCCAGCTCGGGGCCCCAAGAGACCCAGTACTTC.

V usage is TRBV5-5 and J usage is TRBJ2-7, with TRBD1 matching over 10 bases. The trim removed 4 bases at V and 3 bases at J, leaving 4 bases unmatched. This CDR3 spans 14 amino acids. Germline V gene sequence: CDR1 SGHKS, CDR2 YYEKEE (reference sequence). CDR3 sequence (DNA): TGTGCCAGCAGCCCTGACAGGGGGCACTACGAGCAGTACTTC. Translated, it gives CASSPDRGHYEQYF.

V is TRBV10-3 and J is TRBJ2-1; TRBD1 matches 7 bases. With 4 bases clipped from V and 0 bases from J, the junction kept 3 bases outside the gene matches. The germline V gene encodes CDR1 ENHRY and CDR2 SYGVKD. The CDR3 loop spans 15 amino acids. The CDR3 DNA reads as TGTGCCATCAGTGGGGGACAGATCTCCTACAATGAGCAGTTCTTC. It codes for CAISGGQISYNEQFF.

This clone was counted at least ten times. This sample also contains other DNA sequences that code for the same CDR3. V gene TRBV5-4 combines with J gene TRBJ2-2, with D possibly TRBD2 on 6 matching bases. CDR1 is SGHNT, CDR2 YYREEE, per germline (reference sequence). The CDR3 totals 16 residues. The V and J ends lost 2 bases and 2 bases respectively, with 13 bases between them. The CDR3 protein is CASSFWSGVNTGELFF. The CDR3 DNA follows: TGTGCCAGCAGCTTTTGGTCGGGGGTCAACACCGGGGAGCTGTTTTTT.

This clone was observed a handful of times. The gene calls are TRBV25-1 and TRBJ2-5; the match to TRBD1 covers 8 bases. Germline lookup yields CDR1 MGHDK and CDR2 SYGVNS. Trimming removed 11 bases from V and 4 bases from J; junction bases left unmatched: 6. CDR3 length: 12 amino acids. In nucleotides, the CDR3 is TGTGCCTCAGGGGGCGCATCAGAGACCCAGTACTTC. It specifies CASGGASETQYF.

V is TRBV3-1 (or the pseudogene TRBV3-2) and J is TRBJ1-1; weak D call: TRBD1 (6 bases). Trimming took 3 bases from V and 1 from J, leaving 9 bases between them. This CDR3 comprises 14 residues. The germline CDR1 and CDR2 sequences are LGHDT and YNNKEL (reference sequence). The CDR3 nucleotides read TGTGCCAGCAGCCAGTTACAGGGGAACACTGAAGCTTTCTTT. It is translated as CASSQLQGNTEAFF.

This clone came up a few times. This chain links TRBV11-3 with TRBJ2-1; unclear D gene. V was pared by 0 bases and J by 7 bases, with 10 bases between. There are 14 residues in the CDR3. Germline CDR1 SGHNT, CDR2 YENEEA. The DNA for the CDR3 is TGTGCCAGCAGCTTAGATCGTTCTCGGAATGAGCAGTTCTTC. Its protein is CASSLDRSRNEQFF.

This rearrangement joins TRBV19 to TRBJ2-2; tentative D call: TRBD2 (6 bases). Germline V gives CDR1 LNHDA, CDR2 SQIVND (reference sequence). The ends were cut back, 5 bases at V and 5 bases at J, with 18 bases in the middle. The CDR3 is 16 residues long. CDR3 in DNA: TGTGCCAGTAGTTCCCGGGACTCATCTTTAACCGGGGAGCTGTTTTTT. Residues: CASSSRDSSLTGELFF.

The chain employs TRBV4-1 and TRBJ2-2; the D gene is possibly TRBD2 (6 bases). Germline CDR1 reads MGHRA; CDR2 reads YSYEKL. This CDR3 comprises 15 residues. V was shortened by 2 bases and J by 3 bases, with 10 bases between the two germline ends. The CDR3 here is CASSQRRGYTGELFF. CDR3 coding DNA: TGCGCCAGCAGCCAAAGGAGGGGATACACCGGGGAGCTGTTTTTT.

The CDR3 loop is CASSPEVSVLAKNIQYF. The CDR3 coding sequence is TGTGCCAGCAGTCCCGAAGTGTCGGTGCTAGCCAAAAACATTCAGTACTTC. The chain employs TRBV6-2 or TRBV6-3 and TRBJ2-4; D remains unclear. Trimming removed 5 bases from V and 0 bases from J, with 17 bases in between. CDR3 length: 17 residues. In germline, CDR1 is MNHEY, CDR2 SVGEGT.

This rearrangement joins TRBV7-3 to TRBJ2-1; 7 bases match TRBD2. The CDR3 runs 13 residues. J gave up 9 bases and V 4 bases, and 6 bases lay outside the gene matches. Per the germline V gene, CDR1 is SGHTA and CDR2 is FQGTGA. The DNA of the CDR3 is TGTGCCAGCAGCTCTCGTCCGGGGGGTGAGCAGTTCTTC. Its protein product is CASSSRPGGEQFF.

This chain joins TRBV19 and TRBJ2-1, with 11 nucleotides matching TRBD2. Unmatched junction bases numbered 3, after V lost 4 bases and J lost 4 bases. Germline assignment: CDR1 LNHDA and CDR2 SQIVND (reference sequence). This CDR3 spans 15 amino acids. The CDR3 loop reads CASSKGLAEYNEQFF. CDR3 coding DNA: TGTGCCAGTAGTAAGGGACTAGCGGAGTACAATGAGCAGTTCTTC.

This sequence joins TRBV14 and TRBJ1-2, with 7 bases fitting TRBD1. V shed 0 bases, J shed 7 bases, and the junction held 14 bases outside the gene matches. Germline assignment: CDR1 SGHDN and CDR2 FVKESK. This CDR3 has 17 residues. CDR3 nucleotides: TGTGCCAGCAGCCAAGAGCTACCAGTGAGAGGGGGCGTTGGCTACACCTTC. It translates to CASSQELPVRGGVGYTF.

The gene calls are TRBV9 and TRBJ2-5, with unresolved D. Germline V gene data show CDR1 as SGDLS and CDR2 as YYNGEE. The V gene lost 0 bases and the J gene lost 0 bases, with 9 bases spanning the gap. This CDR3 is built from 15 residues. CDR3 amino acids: CASSVANSYQETQYF. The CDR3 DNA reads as TGTGCCAGCAGCGTAGCTAACAGTTACCAAGAGACCCAGTACTTC.

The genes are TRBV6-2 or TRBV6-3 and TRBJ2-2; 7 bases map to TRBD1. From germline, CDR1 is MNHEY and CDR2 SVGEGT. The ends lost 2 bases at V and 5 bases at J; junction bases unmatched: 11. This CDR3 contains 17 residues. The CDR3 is CASSYPPGTVPTGELFF. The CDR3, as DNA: TGTGCCAGCAGTTACCCGCCCGGGACAGTACCTACCGGGGAGCTGTTTTTT.

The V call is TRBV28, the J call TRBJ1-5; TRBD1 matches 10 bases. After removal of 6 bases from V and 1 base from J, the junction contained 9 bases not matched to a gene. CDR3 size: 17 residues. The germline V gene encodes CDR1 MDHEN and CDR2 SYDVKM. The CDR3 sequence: CASSPRGQGGSNQPQHF. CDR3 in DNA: TGTGCCAGCAGCCCGCGAGGACAGGGGGGGAGCAATCAGCCCCAGCATTTT.

The CDR3 coding sequence is TGCGCCAGCAGCCCCCGCCCACAGGGGCTTAACACCGGGGAGCTGTTTTTT. Translation gives CASSPRPQGLNTGELFF. The chain combines TRBV4-3 with TRBJ2-2; 7 nucleotides line up with TRBD1. The CDR3 sequence is 17 residues long. The ends lost 4 bases at V and 2 bases at J; junction bases unmatched: 10. Germline V gene data show CDR1 as LGHNA and CDR2 as YSLEER.

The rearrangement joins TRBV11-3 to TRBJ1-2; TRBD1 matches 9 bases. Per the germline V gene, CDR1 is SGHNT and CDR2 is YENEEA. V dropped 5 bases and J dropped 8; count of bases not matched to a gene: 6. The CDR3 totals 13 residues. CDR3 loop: CASSEQGAEGYTF. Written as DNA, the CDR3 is TGTGCCAGCAGCGAACAGGGGGCGGAGGGCTACACCTTC.